This T cell receptor beta chain was sequenced for a study of cytomegalovirus exposure and HLA in healthy donors. This PCR relied on a set of 60 Vbeta primers and 13 Jbeta primers. Produced via immunoSEQ multiplex PCR; TCRdb's table is partial and in-frame only. The data hold 80,000 to 100,000 clones, with approximately 70% observed a single time. Germline CDR1 is SGHDT and CDR2 is YYEEEE. The CDR3 sequence is 11 residues long. V was cut by 3 bases and J by 5 bases, with 5 bases left in between. Study-wide results and caveats: The authors later linked a missense DCLRE1C variant to TCR beta V- and J-gene trimming. The study put 150 to 200 TCR beta chains on its list as cytomegalovirus-associated.

To note about this clone: Its antigen remains unknown. Other DNA sequences in this sample translate to the same CDR3.

Specimen: PBMCs. The chain employs TRBV5-6 and TRBJ1-2; no clear D. This sequence originates from a man aged 50 to 60 in good health and CMV-seronegative. The CDR3 DNA reads as TGTGCCAGCAGCTCGGGGTATGGCTACACCTTC. It specifies CASSSGYGYTF.